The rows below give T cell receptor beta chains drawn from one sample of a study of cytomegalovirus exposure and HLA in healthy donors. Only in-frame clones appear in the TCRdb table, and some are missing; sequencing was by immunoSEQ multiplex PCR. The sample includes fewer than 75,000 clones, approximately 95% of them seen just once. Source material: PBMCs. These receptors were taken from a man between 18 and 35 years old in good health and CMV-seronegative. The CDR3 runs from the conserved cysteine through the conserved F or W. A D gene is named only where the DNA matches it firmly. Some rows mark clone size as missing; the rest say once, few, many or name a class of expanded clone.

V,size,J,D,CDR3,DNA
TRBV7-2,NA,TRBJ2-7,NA,CASSKSQGSYEQYF,TGTGCCAGCAGCAAAAGTCAGGGCTCCTACGAGCAGTACTTC
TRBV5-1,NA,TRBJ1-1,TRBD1,CASSRQGQNTEAFF,TGCGCCAGCTCGAGACAGGGTCAAAACACTGAAGCTTTCTTT
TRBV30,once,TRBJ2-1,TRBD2,CAWILGSGGLDEQFF,TGTGCCTGGATCTTAGGTAGCGGGGGACTGGATGAGCAGTTCTTC
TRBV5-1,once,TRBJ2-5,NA,CASSLVGDETQYF,TGCGCCAGCAGCTTGGTAGGGGATGAGACCCAGTACTTC
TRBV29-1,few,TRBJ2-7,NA,CSVVRGFGNEQYF,TGCAGCGTTGTTAGAGGGTTCGGGAACGAGCAGTACTTC
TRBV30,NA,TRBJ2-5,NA,CAWTILGRETQYF,TGTGCCTGGACCATTTTGGGGCGGGAGACCCAGTACTTC
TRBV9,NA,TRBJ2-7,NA,CASSVGRTAYEQYF,TGTGCCAGCAGCGTTGGCAGGACTGCCTACGAGCAGTACTTC
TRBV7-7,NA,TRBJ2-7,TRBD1,CASSVGQAYEQYF,TGTGCCAGCAGCGTGGGACAGGCCTACGAGCAGTACTTC
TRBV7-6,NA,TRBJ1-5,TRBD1,CASSPESGTGGNQPQHF,TGTGCCAGCAGCCCCGAAAGTGGGACAGGGGGCAATCAGCCCCAGCATTTT
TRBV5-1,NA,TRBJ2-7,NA,CASRRDWASYEQYF,TGCGCCAGCAGACGGGACTGGGCCTCCTACGAGCAGTACTTC
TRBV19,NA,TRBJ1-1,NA,CASTAGERRTEAFF,TGTGCCAGTACCGCAGGGGAAAGGAGAACTGAAGCTTTCTTT
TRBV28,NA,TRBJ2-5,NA,CASSFDQGPGQETQYF,TGTGCCAGCAGTTTCGATCAGGGGCCGGGGCAAGAGACCCAGTACTTC
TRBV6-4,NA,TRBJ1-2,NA,CASSDPPNDSGYTF,TGTGCCAGCAGTGACCCGCCAAACGACAGTGGCTACACCTTC
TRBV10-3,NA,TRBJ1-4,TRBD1,CAISARTGPTEKLFF,TGTGCCATCAGTGCCAGGACAGGGCCTACCGAAAAACTGTTTTTT
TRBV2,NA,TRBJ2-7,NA,CASSDRTKRYEQYF,TGTGCCAGCAGTGACAGGACTAAAAGATACGAGCAGTACTTC
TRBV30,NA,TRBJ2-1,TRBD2,CAWDPTGGTYNEQFF,TGTGCCTGGGACCCTACGGGGGGAACCTACAATGAGCAGTTCTTC
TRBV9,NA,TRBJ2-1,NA,CASSTGGPYNEQFF,TGTGCCAGCAGCACGGGGGGCCCCTACAATGAGCAGTTCTTC
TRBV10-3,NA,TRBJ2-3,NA,CAAGVGTDTQYF,TGTGCCGCAGGGGTCGGCACAGATACGCAGTATTTT